The 32 T cell receptor beta chains below all came from one sample that was sequenced in a study of shared clonotypes between healthy human individuals. Naive CD8 isolation took CD45RO-negative cells positively selected for CCR7 and excluded terminally differentiated effector memory CD45RA+ cells. TCRdb's table, derived via immunoSEQ multiplex PCR, lists solely in-frame clones and lacks some. This sample has some 2.1 million clones, with around 93% found just once. What was sequenced was naive CD8+ T cells from PBMCs. Receptors originate from a man between 18 and 35 years old in good health. Some clones in this sample may be carry-over from other donors' samples.

The V call is TRBV9, the J call TRBJ1-5; no reliable D call. There are 15 residues in the CDR3. CDR1 is SGDLS, CDR2 YYNGEE, per germline. Trimming cost V 0 bases and J 0 bases, with 7 bases left between them. CDR3 coding DNA: TGTGCCAGCAGCGTAGGCAGATATAGCAATCAGCCCCAGCATTTT. This encodes CASSVGRYSNQPQHF.

V gene TRBV11-2 combines with J gene TRBJ1-2, with TRBD1 matching over 10 bases. CDR3 length equals 15 residues. The trim removed 5 bases at V and 3 bases at J, leaving 6 bases unmatched. Germline lookup yields CDR1 SGHAT and CDR2 FQNNGV. DNA for the CDR3: TGTGCCAGCAGCAACCGACAGGGGGCCGACTATGGCTACACCTTC. Its protein product is CASSNRQGADYGYTF.

This clone was observed a single time. The CDR3 nucleotides read TGTGCCAGTCACTTCGGGGAGGGGCGGGAGATTAGGAATGAGCAGTTCTTC. Protein sequence: CASHFGEGREIRNEQFF. This chain connects TRBV28 to TRBJ2-1; 7 positions match TRBD2. The CDR3 length is 17 residues. Trimming cost V 9 bases and J 7 bases; bases outside gene matches: 21. CDR1 and CDR2 (germline): MDHEN, SYDVKM.

The rearrangement uses TRBV7-8 and TRBJ1-1, with D tentatively TRBD1 (6 bases). Trimming removed 6 bases at V and 2 bases at J, with 13 bases between. This CDR3 is 14 amino acids long. The germline gives CDR1 SGHVS, CDR2 FQNEAQ. The CDR3 region has the DNA TGTGCCAGCAGGCCAGGGGCGTTTAACACTGAAGCTTTCTTT. It encodes CASRPGAFNTEAFF.

The chain is built from TRBV27 and TRBJ2-1; TRBD2 might be the D (6 bases). The V gene's germline CDR1 is MNHEY and CDR2 SMNVEV (reference sequence). Trimming shortened V by 5 bases and J by 2 bases, and 13 bases separated the two germline ends. This CDR3 comprises 15 residues. The CDR3 spells CASSEGLGPYNEQFF. The CDR3 DNA reads TGTGCCAGCAGTGAGGGACTCGGCCCCTACAATGAGCAGTTCTTC.

The rearrangement uses TRBV7-2 and TRBJ2-7; D gene unclear. The CDR3 is 14 amino acids. The ends were cut back, 2 bases at V and 2 bases at J, with 10 bases in the middle. Per germline, CDR1 SGHTA and CDR2 FQGNSA. The CDR3 protein is CASSLFRTTYEQYF. The CDR3 region has the DNA TGTGCCAGCAGCTTATTTCGGACGACCTACGAGCAGTACTTC.

V and J are TRBV11-2 and TRBJ2-7; no reliable D call. CDR1 and CDR2 from the germline V gene are SGHAT and FQNNGV. With 5 bases removed from V and 5 bases from J, the gap between germline ends came to 7 bases. The CDR3 runs to 11 residues. This chain's CDR3 is CASSQGDEQYF. Here the CDR3 DNA reads TGTGCCAGCAGCCAAGGAGACGAGCAGTACTTC.

Turning to this clone: Other DNA sequences in this specimen translate into the identical CDR3. This chain's CDR3 is CASSFSLSYEQYF. CDR3 DNA: TGTGCCAGCAGCTTTTCATTGTCCTACGAGCAGTACTTC. The chain has TRBV11-2 and TRBJ2-7; D not resolved. V lost 3 bases and J 1 base, leaving 7 bases between the germline ends. Per germline, CDR1 SGHAT and CDR2 FQNNGV. This CDR3 contains 13 residues.

DNA for the CDR3: TGTGCCAGCAGCGAAACTAGCGGGATTTCCTACGAGCAGTACTTC. Translating gives CASSETSGISYEQYF. This chain links TRBV11-2 with TRBJ2-7; 10 bases match TRBD2. Trimming cost V 5 bases and J 1 base; bases outside gene matches: 5. The CDR3 sequence is 15 residues long. CDR1 and CDR2 (germline): SGHAT, FQNNGV.

The chain has TRBV2 and TRBJ1-5; D perhaps matches TRBD1 (6 bases). This CDR3 contains 15 residues. The germline V gene has CDR1 SNHLY and CDR2 FYNNEI. V was trimmed by 3 bases and J by 5 bases, leaving 14 bases between them. CDR3 sequence reads: CASSEDGQPHQPQHF. CDR3 DNA sequence: TGTGCCAGCAGTGAGGATGGACAGCCCCATCAGCCCCAGCATTTT.

This chain uses TRBV9 with TRBJ2-7; D might be TRBD2 (5 bases). The CDR3 sequence is 13 residues long. The germline gives CDR1 SGDLS, CDR2 YYNGEE. Deletions cut 4 bases from V and 5 bases from J, with 13 bases between. CDR3 amino acids: CASSPPRVDEQYF. The CDR3 DNA is TGTGCCAGCAGCCCCCCGCGGGTTGACGAGCAGTACTTC.

The V call is TRBV5-1, the J call TRBJ1-5; weak D call: TRBD1 (5 bases). The V gene lost 0 bases and the J gene lost 0 bases, with 22 bases spanning the gap. The germline V gene has CDR1 SGHRS and CDR2 YFSETQ. This CDR3 contains 20 residues. The CDR3 protein is CASSLAGGKPGGNSNQPQHF. CDR3 DNA: TGCGCCAGCAGCTTGGCCGGTGGCAAACCTGGGGGAAATAGCAATCAGCCCCAGCATTTT.

This chain uses TRBV19 with TRBJ2-7; TRBD2 agrees at 14 bases. The CDR3 spans 15 residues. V lost 5 bases and J lost 4; bases outside the gene matches: 4. Per the germline V gene, CDR1 is LNHDA and CDR2 is SQIVND (reference sequence). CDR3: CASSPGTSGRYEQYF. In DNA form, the CDR3 reads TGTGCCAGTAGTCCCGGGACTAGCGGGAGATACGAGCAGTACTTC.

V and J are TRBV29-1 and TRBJ2-5, with unresolved D. The CDR3 is 12 amino acids. The germline CDR1 and CDR2 sequences are SQVTM and ANQGSEA. Trimming took 4 bases from V and 4 from J, leaving 10 bases between them. The CDR3 spells CSVVGVRETQYF. The CDR3 DNA reads as TGCAGCGTTGTTGGGGTTCGAGAGACCCAGTACTTC.

The chain recombines TRBV9 with TRBJ1-1; D not certain. The CDR3 has 12 residues. V lost 4 bases and J lost 4, with 8 bases in between. The germline V gene encodes CDR1 SGDLS and CDR2 YYNGEE. CDR3 nucleotides: TGTGCCAGCAGCCCGCTTCCCACTGAAGCTTTCTTT. This encodes CASSPLPTEAFF.

This clone has more than one count but fewer than ten. The rearrangement joins TRBV7-8 to TRBJ2-5, with D possibly matching TRBD1 (6 bases). The CDR3 length is 14 residues. Germline loops: CDR1 SGHVS, CDR2 FQNEAQ. Trimming took off 5 bases at V and 1 base at J, with 11 bases between the two ends. In DNA form, the CDR3 reads TGTGCCAGCAGCGTGCAGGGGACCCAAGAGACCCAGTACTTC. Its translation: CASSVQGTQETQYF.

A single count supports this clone. This chain uses TRBV6-5 with TRBJ1-1, with D perhaps TRBD1 (5 bases). The CDR3 contains 14 residues. The V and J ends lost 0 bases and 9 bases respectively, with 14 bases between them. Germline V lookup: CDR1 MNHEY, CDR2 SVGAGI. The CDR3 DNA reads as TGTGCCAGCAGTTACTCCCGGGGGGTGGGAAAAGCTTTCTTT. It is translated as CASSYSRGVGKAFF.

This rearrangement joins TRBV7-9 to TRBJ2-2; tentative D call: TRBD2 (5 bases). The CDR3 runs to 13 residues. The germline CDR1 and CDR2 sequences are SEHNR and FQNEAQ (reference sequence). The ends were cut back, 5 bases at V and 6 bases at J, with 10 bases in the middle. The CDR3 loop is CASSPAGAGELFF. The CDR3 DNA is TGTGCCAGCAGCCCCGCGGGCGCCGGGGAGCTGTTTTTT.

On this clone: This may arise from a read error, as a much more abundant clone is one base away. The J gene is TRBJ2-7, the V gene TRBV27; unclear D gene. From germline, CDR1 is MNHEY and CDR2 SMNVEV (reference sequence). The CDR3 has 11 residues. Trimming removed 7 bases from V and 0 bases from J, with 4 bases in between. The CDR3: CASTSSYEQYF. The DNA for the CDR3 is TGTGCCAGCACCTCCTCCTACGAGCAGTACTTC.

The chain couples TRBV6-6 to TRBJ2-7; TRBD1 or TRBD2 may be the D gene (5 bases each). The CDR3 contains 14 residues. V gave up 8 bases and J gave up 2 bases, with 16 bases separating them. The V gene's germline CDR1 is MNHNY and CDR2 SVGAGI (reference sequence). The CDR3 DNA sequence: TGTGCCAGCGCGCCCTCCGGGGCTGCCTACGAGCAGTACTTC. The encoded protein is CASAPSGAAYEQYF.

The gene calls are TRBV7-9 and TRBJ1-1; D is unresolved. Germline CDR1 SEHNR, CDR2 FQNEAQ (reference sequence). V was shortened by 5 bases and J by 8 bases, with 9 bases between the two germline ends. CDR3 length equals 11 residues. CDR3 in amino acids: CASSTDWEAFF. The CDR3 DNA is TGTGCCAGCAGCACCGATTGGGAAGCTTTCTTT.

The V and J genes are TRBV9 and TRBJ1-2; the match to TRBD1 covers 7 bases. Unmatched junction bases numbered 9, after V lost 3 bases and J lost 1 base. CDR1 SGDLS and CDR2 YYNGEE come from the germline V gene. The CDR3 is 16 amino acids. CDR3 coding DNA: TGTGCCAGCAGCGAAGGACAGGTATTTGGTAACTATGGCTACACCTTC. Protein sequence: CASSEGQVFGNYGYTF.

The chain has TRBV4-1 and TRBJ1-4; D might be TRBD1 (5 bases). With 4 bases removed from V and 7 bases from J, the gap between germline ends came to 16 bases. Germline CDR1 MGHRA, CDR2 YSYEKL. This CDR3 has 15 amino acids. The CDR3 bases are TGCGCCAGCAGCCCCTCACCACGTGGGGGTGAAAAACTGTTTTTT. This gives the protein CASSPSPRGGEKLFF.

The J gene is TRBJ2-7, the V gene TRBV4-1; tentative D call: TRBD1 (6 bases). V lost 0 bases, J lost 3 bases, and 12 bases lay in between. Germline V gives CDR1 MGHRA, CDR2 YSYEKL. The CDR3 has 15 amino acids. CDR3 DNA: TGCGCCAGCAGCCAAGATCACAGGGTGGTCTACGAGCAGTACTTC. It is translated as CASSQDHRVVYEQYF.

This rearrangement joins TRBV6-1 to TRBJ1-2, with 10 positions matching TRBD1. With V trimmed by 7 bases and J by 7 bases, 12 bases remained unmatched. Germline loops: CDR1 MNHNS, CDR2 SASEGT. The CDR3 is made up of 15 amino acids. The CDR3 here is CASTSTGGGKSGYTF. CDR3 nucleotides: TGTGCCAGCACTTCGACAGGGGGCGGTAAGAGTGGCTACACCTTC.

The chain is built from TRBV28 and TRBJ2-1; 9 positions agree with TRBD1. Unmatched junction bases numbered 8, after V lost 4 bases and J lost 4 bases. This CDR3 has 16 residues. Germline-derived CDR1 and CDR2 are MDHEN and SYDVKM. DNA of the CDR3: TGTGCCAGCAGTTACCTCCGGGACAGGGCGTACAATGAGCAGTTCTTC. It yields the protein CASSYLRDRAYNEQFF.

V and J are TRBV13 and TRBJ1-2; 7 nucleotides match TRBD1. Germline CDR1 is PRHDT and CDR2 is FYEKMQ (reference sequence). The J segment lost 14 bases and the V segment lost 4 bases, leaving 10 bases of the junction unmatched. The length of the CDR3 is 12 residues. The CDR3 coding sequence is TGTGCCAGCAGCTCGGGACAGATTAGAACAACCTTC. This gives the protein CASSSGQIRTTF.

The chain is built from TRBV29-1 and TRBJ2-3, with 7 bases aligning to TRBD1. The CDR3 loop spans 18 amino acids. The V gene end was trimmed by 4 bases and the J gene end by 3 bases; junction bases not matched to a gene: 19. Germline V gene lookup returns CDR1 SQVTM and CDR2 ANQGSEA. CDR3: CSVVSRDSPSPPTDTQYF. The CDR3 region has the DNA TGCAGCGTTGTTAGTCGGGACAGCCCAAGCCCCCCGACAGATACGCAGTATTTT.

The rearrangement uses TRBV18 and TRBJ1-5; TRBD1 might be the D (5 bases). V lost 1 base and J lost 4, with 14 bases in between. CDR1 KGHSH and CDR2 LQKENI come from the germline V gene. The length of the CDR3 is 16 residues. The CDR3 DNA reads TGTGCCAGCTCACCACGAATGGAAAGGGGTAATCAGCCCCAGCATTTT. This sequence encodes CASSPRMERGNQPQHF.

The CDR3 loop reads CASSQERGGASYEQYF. In DNA form, the CDR3 reads TGCGCCAGCAGCCAAGAAAGGGGGGGGGCATCCTACGAGCAGTACTTC. The chain joins TRBV4-3 to TRBJ2-7, with a tentative D call TRBD2 (7 bases). Germline assignment: CDR1 LGHNA and CDR2 YSLEER. The CDR3 spans 16 residues. V lost 0 bases to trimming and J lost 1 base, with 13 bases between them.

This clone was recorded a few times. The chain employs TRBV28 and TRBJ1-1; D is perhaps TRBD1 (5 bases). Trimming removed 7 bases from V and 1 base from J, with 16 bases in between. CDR1 is MDHEN and CDR2 is SYDVKM in the germline V gene. The CDR3 runs to 15 residues. For the CDR3, the DNA is TGTGCCAGCACCCGGACTGCGGACAAGAACACTGAAGCTTTCTTT. Translated, it gives CASTRTADKNTEAFF.

This clone was observed a handful of times. This chain links TRBV7-8 with TRBJ1-2; 7 nucleotides agree with TRBD1. Trimming cost V 4 bases and J 4 bases; bases outside gene matches: 6. The CDR3 loop spans 14 amino acids. CDR1 and CDR2 from the germline V gene are SGHVS and FQNEAQ. CDR3 coding DNA: TGTGCCAGCAGCTCCGGACAGGCCACCTATGGCTACACCTTC. Its protein is CASSSGQATYGYTF.